This T cell receptor beta chain emerged from a study of blood T cell repertoires in COVID-19. Across the study: COVID-19 samples collected from the United States, Italy and Spain covered acute and convalescent phases.

CDR1 and CDR2 (germline): LGHDT, YNNKEL (reference sequence). V was cut by 5 bases and J by 5 bases, with 18 bases left in between. The CDR3 has 15 residues. TCRdb keeps only in-frame clones here, not all; method: immunoSEQ multiplex PCR. The data show hundreds of thousands of clones, 87% seen once. This clone showed up just once. Individuals drawn from approximately 26 US areas were about 18 to 95 years old. The sample consisted of PBMCs or T cells enriched from blood (not recorded which). The chain recombines TRBV3-1 (or the pseudogene TRBV3-2) with TRBJ2-5; possibly TRBD2 for D (5 bases). The receptor's source is a man aged 35-49 years in a cohort exposed to, infected with or recovered from COVID-19 (not recorded which). CDR3 amino acids: CASSVDWPQGETQYF. In nucleotides, the CDR3 is TGTGCCAGCAGCGTGGACTGGCCCCAAGGGGAGACCCAGTACTTC.